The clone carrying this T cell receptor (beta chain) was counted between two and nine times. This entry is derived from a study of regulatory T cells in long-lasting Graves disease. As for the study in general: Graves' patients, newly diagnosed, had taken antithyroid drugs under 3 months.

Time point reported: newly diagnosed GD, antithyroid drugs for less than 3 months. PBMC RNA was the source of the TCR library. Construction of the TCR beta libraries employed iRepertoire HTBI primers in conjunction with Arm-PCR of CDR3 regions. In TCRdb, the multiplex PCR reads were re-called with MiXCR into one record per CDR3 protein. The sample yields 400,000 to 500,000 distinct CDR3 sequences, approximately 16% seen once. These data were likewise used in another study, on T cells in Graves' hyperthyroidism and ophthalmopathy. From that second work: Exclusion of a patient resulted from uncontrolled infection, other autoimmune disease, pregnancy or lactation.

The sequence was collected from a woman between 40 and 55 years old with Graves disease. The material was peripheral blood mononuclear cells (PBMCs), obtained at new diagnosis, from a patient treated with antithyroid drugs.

CDR3 sequence: CAISPQGITGELFF. In DNA, the CDR3 is TGTGCCATCTCTCCACAGGGGATCACCGGGGAGCTGTTTTTT. This chain links TRBV27 with TRBJ2-2; 7 bases agree with TRBD1. J lost 4 bases, V lost 10 bases, and 9 bases had no gene match. This CDR3 has 14 amino acids. Germline-derived CDR1 and CDR2 are MNHEY and SMNVEV (reference sequence).